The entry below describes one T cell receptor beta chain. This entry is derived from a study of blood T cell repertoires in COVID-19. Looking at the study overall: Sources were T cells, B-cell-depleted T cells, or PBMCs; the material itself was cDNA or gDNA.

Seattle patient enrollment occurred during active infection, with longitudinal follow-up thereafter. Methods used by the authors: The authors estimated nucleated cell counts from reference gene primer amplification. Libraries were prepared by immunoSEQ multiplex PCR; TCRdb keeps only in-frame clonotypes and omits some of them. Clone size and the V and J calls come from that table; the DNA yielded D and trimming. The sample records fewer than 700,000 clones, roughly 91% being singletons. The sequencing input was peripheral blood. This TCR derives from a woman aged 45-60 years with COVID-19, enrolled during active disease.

The CDR3 nucleotides read TGTGCCAGCAGCCTCAGGGATCAGCCCCAGCATTTT. Translated: CASSLRDQPQHF. The rearrangement links TRBV3-1 (or the pseudogene TRBV3-2) to TRBJ1-5, with TRBD1 as a possible D gene (5 bases). Germline V gives CDR1 LGHDT, CDR2 YNNKEL (reference sequence). The CDR3 extends over 12 amino acids. V was cut by 4 bases and J by 5 bases, with 6 bases left in between.